This TCR beta chain was identified in a study of identical twins. Worth noting for this clonotype: Antigen unknown.

Carrying unique molecular identifiers, the cDNA also gained a universal primer site through template switching. One entry per CDR3 protein results from TCRdb running MiXCR on the 5' RACE reads. The table shows approximately 630,000 distinct CDR3 sequences, with under 8.5% occurring only once. Germline CDR1 reads SGHVS; CDR2 reads FQNEAQ. The V and J ends lost 6 bases and 6 bases, in that order; junction bases with no gene match: 9. This CDR3 spans 15 amino acids. Findings of the study overall: It was out-of-frame TCR alpha sharing in monozygotic twins that models underestimated. The same donors were not followed; conclusions instead depended on cross-sectional statistical analysis.

The sample was also linked to a second study, of yellow fever vaccine responses in identical twins.

The chain is built from TRBV7-8 and TRBJ2-1, with TRBD1 matching over 9 bases. The specimen was PBMCs. This receptor was taken from a woman younger than 30 in good health. This CDR3 is CASRLRDRDPNEQFF. The CDR3 DNA sequence: TGTGCCAGCAGATTAAGGGACAGGGACCCCAATGAGCAGTTCTTC. The whole variable domain, filled in from reference TRBV7-8 and TRBJ2-1, reads GAGVSQSPRYKVAKRGQDVALRCDPISGHVSLFWYQQALGQGPEFLTYFQNEAQLDKSGLPSDRFFAERPEGSVSTLKIQRTQQEDSAVYLCASRLRDRDPNEQFFGPGTRLTVL.